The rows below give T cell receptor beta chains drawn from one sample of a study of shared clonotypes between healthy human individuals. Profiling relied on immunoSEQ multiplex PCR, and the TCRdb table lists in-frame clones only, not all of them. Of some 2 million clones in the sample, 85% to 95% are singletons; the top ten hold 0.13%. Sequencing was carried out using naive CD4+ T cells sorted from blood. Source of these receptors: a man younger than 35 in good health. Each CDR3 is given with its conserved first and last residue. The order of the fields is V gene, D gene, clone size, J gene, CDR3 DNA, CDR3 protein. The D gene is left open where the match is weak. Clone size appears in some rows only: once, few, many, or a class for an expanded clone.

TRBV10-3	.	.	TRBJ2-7	TGTGCGCCTACGTCCCGGTACAGCACCTACGAGCAGTACTTC	CAPTSRYSTYEQYF
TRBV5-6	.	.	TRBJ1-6	TGTGCCAGCAGCCCTACAGGCCTCAATTCACCCCTCCACTTT	CASSPTGLNSPLHF
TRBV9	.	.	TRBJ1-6	TGTGCCAGCAGCGTAGGAAGTTCACCCCTCCACTTT	CASSVGSSPLHF
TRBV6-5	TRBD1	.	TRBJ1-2	TGTGCCAGCAGACAAGGGGGCTACTATGGCTACACCTTC	CASRQGGYYGYTF
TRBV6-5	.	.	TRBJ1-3	TGTGCCAGCAGTTCGGGACGGACAAGCTCTGGAAACACCATATATTTT	CASSSGRTSSGNTIYF
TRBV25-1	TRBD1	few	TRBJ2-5	TGTGCCAGCCGGATGGGGGACAGACCTCAAGAGACCCAGTACTTC	CASRMGDRPQETQYF
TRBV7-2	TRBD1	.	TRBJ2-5	TGTGCCAGCAGCCGGGACAGGCCTCGAGAGACCCAGTACTTC	CASSRDRPRETQYF
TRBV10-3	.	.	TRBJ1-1	TGTGCCATCAGGGACAGCTCCTTAATGAACACTGAAGCTTTCTTT	CAIRDSSLMNTEAFF
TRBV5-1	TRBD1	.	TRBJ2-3	TGCGCCAGCAGATCAGGAACAGGGGCAATAGATACGCAGTATTTT	CASRSGTGAIDTQYF
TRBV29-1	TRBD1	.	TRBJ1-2	TGCAGCGTCACGACCGGGACAGGGTTTATCTATGGCTACACCTTC	CSVTTGTGFIYGYTF
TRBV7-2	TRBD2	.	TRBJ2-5	TGTGCCAGCAGCCGGACTAGCGGGGGGCCATGGGCCCAGTACTTC	CASSRTSGGPWAQYF
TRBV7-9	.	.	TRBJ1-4	TGTGCCAGCAGTCCTGACCTAGAAAAACTGTTTTTT	CASSPDLEKLFF
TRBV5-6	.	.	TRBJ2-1	TGTGCCAGCAGCTTGGTATGGGGAGAAGGCTACAATGAGCAGTTCTTC	CASSLVWGEGYNEQFF
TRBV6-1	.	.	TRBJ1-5	TGTGCCAGCAGTGAAGAACCCAATCAGCCCCAGCATTTT	CASSEEPNQPQHF
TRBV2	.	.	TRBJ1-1	TGTGCCAGCAGTGCCAGCCAGGCGAACACTGAAGCTTTCTTT	CASSASQANTEAFF
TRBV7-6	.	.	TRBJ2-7	TGTGCCAGCACCCCGCGGCCCCTAGGGGACGAGCAGTACTTC	CASTPRPLGDEQYF
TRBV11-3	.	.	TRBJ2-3	TGTGTCAGCAGCAATAGGGTGAGCACAGATACGCAGTATTTT	CVSSNRVSTDTQYF
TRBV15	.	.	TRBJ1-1	TGTGCCACCAGCAGAGATCTAGGGATCAAAACTGAAGCTTTCTTT	CATSRDLGIKTEAFF
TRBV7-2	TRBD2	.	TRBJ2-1	TGTGCCAGCAGCATGACTAGCGGGAATTCCCATGAGCAGTTCTTC	CASSMTSGNSHEQFF
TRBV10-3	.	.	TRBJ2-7	TGTGCCATCAGTGGTTCAGGGGCCGAGCAGTACTTC	CAISGSGAEQYF
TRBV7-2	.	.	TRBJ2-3	TGTGCCAGCAGCCAAAGAGGGGTAGCAGATACGCAGTATTTT	CASSQRGVADTQYF
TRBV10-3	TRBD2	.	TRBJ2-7	TGTGCCATCAGTGAGTCGACGGGGGGTTACGAGCAGTACTTC	CAISESTGGYEQYF
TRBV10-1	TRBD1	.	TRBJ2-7	TGCGCCAGCAGTAATAGACAGGGTGGGCGCGAGCAGTACTTC	CASSNRQGGREQYF
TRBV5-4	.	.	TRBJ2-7	TGTGCCAGCAGCACGGGGACGGGGACCTACGAGCAGTACTTC	CASSTGTGTYEQYF
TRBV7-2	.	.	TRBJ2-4	TGTGCCAGCAGCTTAGAAGCTAGTCTTAACATTCAGTACTTC	CASSLEASLNIQYF
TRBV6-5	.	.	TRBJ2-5	TGTGCCAGCAGGATGGGCGCCAGGGGAGAGACCCAGTACTTC	CASRMGARGETQYF
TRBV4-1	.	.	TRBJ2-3	TGCGCCAGCAGCCAAGCCCTACGGACAGCCACCACAGATACGCAGTATTTT	CASSQALRTATTDTQYF
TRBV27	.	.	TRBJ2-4	TGTGCCAGCAGTTATCGTTATGGAAACATTCAGTACTTC	CASSYRYGNIQYF